This is a list of T cell receptor beta chains from one sample in a study of shared clonotypes between healthy human individuals. Assay used: immunoSEQ multiplex PCR; TCRdb lists only in-frame clones, some missing. The sample has about 560,000 clones, roughly 72% seen once. The sequenced material came from PBMCs. These receptors originate from a woman in her forties in good health. Some clones in this sample may be carry-over from other donors' samples. Each CDR3 is given with its conserved first and last residue. Each record gives: clone size, V gene, D gene, J gene, CDR3 DNA, CDR3 protein. D genes are given only for firm matches. Expanded clones get a size class; other rows say once, few or many, or leave the size out.

>NA|TRBV5-4|TRBD2|TRBJ2-4
TGTGCCAGCAGCTTTCGGGGGGAAAACATTCAGTACTTC
CASSFRGENIQYF
>NA|TRBV28|NA|TRBJ1-5
TGTGCCACCTTGACCGGGTTCGGGGGCTATCAGCCCCAGCATTTT
CATLTGFGGYQPQHF
>NA|TRBV7-9|NA|TRBJ2-7
TGTGCCAGCAGCCCCTCTACCGACGAGCAGTACTTC
CASSPSTDEQYF
>NA|TRBV7-8|TRBD1|TRBJ2-7
TGTGCCAGCAGCTTAGTTTCAGGGGGCTACGAGCAGTACTTC
CASSLVSGGYEQYF
>NA|TRBV5-1|TRBD1|TRBJ2-7
TGCGCCAGCAGCTTGGGACAGGGCACCTCTTCCTACGAGCAGTACTTC
CASSLGQGTSSYEQYF
>NA|TRBV5-5|NA|TRBJ1-5
TGTGCCAGCAGCTTAGTCGGGTCGGGGACAAAGCCCCAGCATTTT
CASSLVGSGTKPQHF
>few|TRBV4-2|TRBD2|TRBJ2-3
TGTGCCAGCAGCCAAGAGTTAGCGGGTGGCACAGATACGCAGTATTTT
CASSQELAGGTDTQYF
>NA|TRBV5-4|TRBD2|TRBJ2-2
TGTGCCAGCAGCCTTAGCGGGGCGGAGACCGGGGAGCTGTTTTTT
CASSLSGAETGELFF
>NA|TRBV5-1|TRBD1|TRBJ2-6
TGCGCCAGCAGCTCGCTATTAGGAGGACAGGGATCTGGGGCCAACGTCCTGACTTTC
CASSSLLGGQGSGANVLTF
>NA|TRBV2|TRBD1|TRBJ1-4
TGTGCCAGCAGCGACTCGACAGGGGGAGGTGAAAAACTGTTTTTT
CASSDSTGGGEKLFF
>NA|TRBV28|TRBD1|TRBJ1-2
TGTGCCAGCAGTTCAACAGGGGGCCATAACGACTATGGCTACACCTTC
CASSSTGGHNDYGYTF
>NA|TRBV5-5|NA|TRBJ2-2
TGTGCCAGCAGCTTGGATCCCTGGGTGACCACCGGGGAGCTGTTTTTT
CASSLDPWVTTGELFF
>NA|TRBV5-1|NA|TRBJ2-1
TGCGCCAGCAGCTTGGGGAGCCCTTCCTACAATGAGCAGTTCTTC
CASSLGSPSYNEQFF
>NA|TRBV28|TRBD1|TRBJ2-5
TGTGCCAGCAGTACCATCGGGGGACAGGGGGCTGTGACCCAGTACTTC
CASSTIGGQGAVTQYF
>NA|TRBV7-9|TRBD2|TRBJ2-1
TGTGCCAGCAGCTTAGCGGGGACTAGCGGGAGTCGGGAGTTCTTC
CASSLAGTSGSREFF
>once|TRBV21-1|NA|TRBJ2-7
TGTGCCAGCAAGTCTGGGGACCTTCCATACGAGCAGTACTTC
CASKSGDLPYEQYF
>NA|TRBV7-9|NA|TRBJ1-5
TGTGCCAGCAGCTTAGCCCTAGGGTCTCAGCCCCAGCATTTT
CASSLALGSQPQHF
>NA|TRBV11-2|NA|TRBJ2-7
TGTGCCAGCAGCTTAGGAGTGGGGATCTACGAGCAGTACTTC
CASSLGVGIYEQYF
>NA|TRBV9|NA|TRBJ2-7
TGTGCCAGCAGCGTAGAACCCAGCTCCTACGAGCAGTACTTC
CASSVEPSSYEQYF
>NA|TRBV19|TRBD1|TRBJ2-1
TGTGCCAGTCGACAGGGTACCTACAATGAGCAGTTCTTC
CASRQGTYNEQFF
>NA|TRBV15|NA|TRBJ1-2
TGTGCCACCAGCAGAGATCAAGGGGGCTATGGCTACACCTTC
CATSRDQGGYGYTF